This T cell receptor (beta chain) originates from a study of cytomegalovirus exposure and HLA in healthy donors. Study overall: Genetic ancestry analysis placed under 90% of the 400 or so donors that were genotyped in the Caucasian-associated cluster. Study results and caveats: Earlier analysis looked at TCR beta V segments, and most were productive about 87% or about 30% of the time. Follow-up analysis later connected one missense variant in DCLRE1C with trimming of TCR beta V- and J-genes.

It was with 60 Vbeta and 13 Jbeta primers that the PCR ran. The assay was immunoSEQ multiplex PCR, and TCRdb's table has in-frame clones only and misses some. Seen here are 170,000 or so clones, roughly 80% observed once, and the top ten hold 1.3% to 1.5%. This CDR3 is built from 13 residues. In regard to this clone: Antigen specificity is unknown.

The sequenced sample consisted of PBMCs. This sequence joins TRBV21-1 and TRBJ1-4. TRBV21-1 is assigned pseudogene status. The sequence derives from a woman under 40 in good health and CMV-seronegative. The CDR3 nucleotides read TGCATGCCCGGGGGGCGGACTAATGAAAAACTGTTTTTT. Translating it yields CMPGGRTNEKLFF.